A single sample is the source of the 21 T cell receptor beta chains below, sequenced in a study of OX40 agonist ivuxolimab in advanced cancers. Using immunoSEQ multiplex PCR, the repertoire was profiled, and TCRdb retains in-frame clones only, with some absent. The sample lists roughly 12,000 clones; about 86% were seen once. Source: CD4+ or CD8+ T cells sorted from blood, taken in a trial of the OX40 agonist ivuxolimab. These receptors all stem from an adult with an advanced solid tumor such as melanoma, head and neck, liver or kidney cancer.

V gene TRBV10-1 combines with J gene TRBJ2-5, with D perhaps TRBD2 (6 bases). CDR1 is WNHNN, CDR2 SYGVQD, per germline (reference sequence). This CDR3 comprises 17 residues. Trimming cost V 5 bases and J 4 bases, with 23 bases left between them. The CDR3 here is CASSSYIRDCFRETQYF. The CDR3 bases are TGCGCCAGCAGTAGTTATATCCGGGACTGTTTTCGAGAGACCCAGTACTTC.

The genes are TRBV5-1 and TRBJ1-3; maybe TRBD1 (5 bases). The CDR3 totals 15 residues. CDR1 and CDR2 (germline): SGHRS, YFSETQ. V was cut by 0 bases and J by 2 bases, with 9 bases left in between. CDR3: CASSLAPGAGNTIYF. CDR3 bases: TGCGCCAGCAGCTTGGCCCCGGGGGCTGGAAACACCATATATTTT. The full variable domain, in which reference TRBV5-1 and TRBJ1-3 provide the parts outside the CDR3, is KAGVTQTPRYLIKTRGQQVTLSCSPISGHRSVSWYQQTPGQGLQFLFEYFSETQRNKGNFPGRFSGRQFSNSRSEMNVSTLELGDSALYLCASSLAPGAGNTIYFGEGSWLTVV.

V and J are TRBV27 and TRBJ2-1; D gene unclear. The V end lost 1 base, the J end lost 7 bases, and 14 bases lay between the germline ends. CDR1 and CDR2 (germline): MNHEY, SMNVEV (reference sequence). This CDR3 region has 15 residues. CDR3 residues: CASSLFWTPGNEQFF. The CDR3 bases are TGTGCCAGCAGTTTATTTTGGACCCCCGGGAATGAGCAGTTCTTC.

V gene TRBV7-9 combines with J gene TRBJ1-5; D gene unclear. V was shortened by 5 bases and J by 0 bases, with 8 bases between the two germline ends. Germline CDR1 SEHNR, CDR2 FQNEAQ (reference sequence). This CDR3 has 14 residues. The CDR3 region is CASSLSYSNQPQHF. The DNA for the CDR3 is TGTGCCAGCAGCCTCAGTTATAGCAATCAGCCCCAGCATTTT.

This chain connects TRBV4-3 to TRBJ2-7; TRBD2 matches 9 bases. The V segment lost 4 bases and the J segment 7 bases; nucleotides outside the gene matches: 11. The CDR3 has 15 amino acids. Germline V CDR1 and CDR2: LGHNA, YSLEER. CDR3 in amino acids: CASSLGTSPSGEQYF. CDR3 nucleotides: TGCGCCAGCAGCCTAGGGACTAGCCCCTCGGGTGAGCAGTACTTC.

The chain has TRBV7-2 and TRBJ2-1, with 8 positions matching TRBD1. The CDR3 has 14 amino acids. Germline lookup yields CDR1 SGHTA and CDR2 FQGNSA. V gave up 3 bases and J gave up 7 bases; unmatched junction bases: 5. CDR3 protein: CASSFMTGANEQFF. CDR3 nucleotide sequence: TGTGCCAGCAGCTTTATGACAGGGGCGAATGAGCAGTTCTTC.

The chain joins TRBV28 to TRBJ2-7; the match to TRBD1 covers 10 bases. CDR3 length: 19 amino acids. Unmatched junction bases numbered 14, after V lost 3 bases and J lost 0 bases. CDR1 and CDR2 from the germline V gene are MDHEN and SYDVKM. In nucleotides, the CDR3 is TGTGCCAGCAGTTTTCCACGGGACAGGGGCCCTCTTAGCTCCTACGAGCAGTACTTC. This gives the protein CASSFPRDRGPLSSYEQYF.

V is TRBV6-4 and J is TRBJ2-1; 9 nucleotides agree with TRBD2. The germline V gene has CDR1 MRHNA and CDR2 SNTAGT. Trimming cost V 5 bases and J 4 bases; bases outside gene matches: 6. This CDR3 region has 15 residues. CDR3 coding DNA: TGTGCCAGCAGTCCCCGACTAGCGGCATACAATGAGCAGTTCTTC. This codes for CASSPRLAAYNEQFF.

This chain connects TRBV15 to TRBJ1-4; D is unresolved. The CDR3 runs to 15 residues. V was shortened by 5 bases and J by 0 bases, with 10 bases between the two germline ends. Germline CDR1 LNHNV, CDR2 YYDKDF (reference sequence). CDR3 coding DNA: TGTGCCACCAGCTTGCTAGGGTCAACTAATGAAAAACTGTTTTTT. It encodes CATSLLGSTNEKLFF.

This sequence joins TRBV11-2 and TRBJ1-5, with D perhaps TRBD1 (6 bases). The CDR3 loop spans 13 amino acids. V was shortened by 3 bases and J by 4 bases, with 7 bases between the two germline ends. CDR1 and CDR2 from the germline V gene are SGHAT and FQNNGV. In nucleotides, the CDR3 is TGTGCCAGCAGCTTGGGACAAAATCAGCCCCAGCATTTT. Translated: CASSLGQNQPQHF.

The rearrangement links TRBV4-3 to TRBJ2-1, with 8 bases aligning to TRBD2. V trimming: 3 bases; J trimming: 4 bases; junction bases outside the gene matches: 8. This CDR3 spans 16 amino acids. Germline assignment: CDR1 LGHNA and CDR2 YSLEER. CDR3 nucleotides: TGCGCCAGCAGCCAGACTCTAGCGGGTGTTTACAATGAGCAGTTCTTC. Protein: CASSQTLAGVYNEQFF.

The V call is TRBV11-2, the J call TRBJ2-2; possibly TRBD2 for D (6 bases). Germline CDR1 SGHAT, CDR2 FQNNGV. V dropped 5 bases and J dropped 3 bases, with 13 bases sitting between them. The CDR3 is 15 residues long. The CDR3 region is CASSIGGAHTGELFF. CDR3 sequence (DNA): TGTGCCAGCAGCATTGGAGGGGCTCACACCGGGGAGCTGTTTTTT. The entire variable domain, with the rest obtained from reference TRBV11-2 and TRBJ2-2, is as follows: EAGVAQSPRYKIIEKRQSVAFWCNPISGHATLYWYQQILGQGPKLLIQFQNNGVVDDSQLPKDRFSAERLKGVDSTLKIQPAKLEDSAVYLCASSIGGAHTGELFFGEGSRLTVL.

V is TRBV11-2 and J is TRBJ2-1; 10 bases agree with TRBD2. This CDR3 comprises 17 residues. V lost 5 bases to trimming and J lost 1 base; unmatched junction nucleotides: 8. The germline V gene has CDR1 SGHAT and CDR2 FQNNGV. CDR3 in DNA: TGTGCCAGCAGCAGGGGGACTAGCGCTACTTCCTACAATGAGCAGTTCTTC. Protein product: CASSRGTSATSYNEQFF.

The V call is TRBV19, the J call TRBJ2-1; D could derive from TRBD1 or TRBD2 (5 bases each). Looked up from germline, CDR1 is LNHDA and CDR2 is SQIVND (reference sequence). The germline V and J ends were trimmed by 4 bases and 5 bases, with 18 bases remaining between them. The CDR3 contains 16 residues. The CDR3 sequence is CASSRNPFRDDNEQFF. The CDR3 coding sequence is TGTGCCAGTAGTAGAAACCCATTCAGGGACGACAATGAGCAGTTCTTC.

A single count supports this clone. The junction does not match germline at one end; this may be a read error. The CDR3 region has the DNA TGTGCTAGCAGCTCTGGGATCAACCACGAGACCCAGTACTTC. This translates into CASSSGINHETQYF. J is TRBJ2-5 and V is TRBV7-7; D is unclear. The CDR3 sequence is 14 residues long. Germline CDR1 and CDR2: SSHAT and FNYEAQ (reference sequence).

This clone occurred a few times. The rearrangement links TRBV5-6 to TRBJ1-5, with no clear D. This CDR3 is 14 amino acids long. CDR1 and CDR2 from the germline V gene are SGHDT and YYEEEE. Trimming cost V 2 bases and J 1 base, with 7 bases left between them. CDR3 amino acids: CASSFRRSNQPQHF. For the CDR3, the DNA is TGTGCCAGCAGCTTCCGACGGAGCAATCAGCCCCAGCATTTT.

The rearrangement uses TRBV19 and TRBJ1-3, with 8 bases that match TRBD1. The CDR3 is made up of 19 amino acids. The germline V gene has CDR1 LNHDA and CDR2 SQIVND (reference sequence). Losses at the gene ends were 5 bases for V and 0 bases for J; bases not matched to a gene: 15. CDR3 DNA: TGTGCCAGTAGTCTACTTCGAATGGGACAGGACCACTCTGGAAACACCATATATTTT. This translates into CASSLLRMGQDHSGNTIYF.

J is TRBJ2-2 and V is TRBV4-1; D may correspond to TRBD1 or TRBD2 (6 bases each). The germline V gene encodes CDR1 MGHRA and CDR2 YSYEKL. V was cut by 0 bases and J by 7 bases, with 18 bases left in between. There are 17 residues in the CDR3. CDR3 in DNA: TGCGCCAGCAGCCAAGAGAGGGGGGTAGGGCATGGCGGGGAGCTGTTTTTT. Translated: CASSQERGVGHGGELFF.

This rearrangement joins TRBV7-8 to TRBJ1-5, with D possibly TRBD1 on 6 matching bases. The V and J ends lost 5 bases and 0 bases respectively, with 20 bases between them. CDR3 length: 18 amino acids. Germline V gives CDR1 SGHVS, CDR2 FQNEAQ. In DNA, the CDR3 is TGTGCCAGCAGCCTTTTCGGACAGATCCAATATAGCAATCAGCCCCAGCATTTT. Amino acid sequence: CASSLFGQIQYSNQPQHF.

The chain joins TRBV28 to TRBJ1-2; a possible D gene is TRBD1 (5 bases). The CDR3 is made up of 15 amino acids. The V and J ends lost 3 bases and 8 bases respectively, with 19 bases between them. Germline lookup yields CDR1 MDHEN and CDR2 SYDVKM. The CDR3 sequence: CASSFQGVWLGGYTF. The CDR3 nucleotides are TGTGCCAGCAGTTTTCAGGGAGTGTGGCTGGGAGGCTACACCTTC.

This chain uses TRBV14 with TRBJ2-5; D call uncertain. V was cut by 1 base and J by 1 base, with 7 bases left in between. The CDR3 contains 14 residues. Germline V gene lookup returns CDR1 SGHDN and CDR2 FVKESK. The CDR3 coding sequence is TGTGCCAGCAGCCAAGGACTGGTCCAAGAGACCCAGTACTTC. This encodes CASSQGLVQETQYF.